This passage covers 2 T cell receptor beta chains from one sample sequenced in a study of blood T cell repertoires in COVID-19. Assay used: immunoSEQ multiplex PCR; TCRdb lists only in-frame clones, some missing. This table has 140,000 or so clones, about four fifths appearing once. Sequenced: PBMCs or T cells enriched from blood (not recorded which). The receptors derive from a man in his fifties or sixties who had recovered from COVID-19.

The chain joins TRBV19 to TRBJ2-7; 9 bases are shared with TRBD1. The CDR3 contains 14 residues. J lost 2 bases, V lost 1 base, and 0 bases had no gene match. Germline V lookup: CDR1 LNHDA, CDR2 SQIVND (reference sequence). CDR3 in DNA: TGTGCCAGTAGTATAGGACAGGGGGCCTACGAGCAGTACTTC. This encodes CASSIGQGAYEQYF.

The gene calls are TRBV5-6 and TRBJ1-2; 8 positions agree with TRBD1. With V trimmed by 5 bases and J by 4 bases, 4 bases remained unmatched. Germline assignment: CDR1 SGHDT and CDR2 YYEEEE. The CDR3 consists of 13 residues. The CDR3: CASSPDRGYGYTF. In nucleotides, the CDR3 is TGTGCCAGCAGTCCTGACAGGGGCTATGGCTACACCTTC. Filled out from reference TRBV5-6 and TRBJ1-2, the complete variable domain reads DAGVTQSPTHLIKTRGQQVTLRCSPKSGHDTVSWYQQALGQGPQFIFQYYEEEERQRGNFPDRFSGHQFPNYSSELNVNALLLGDSALYLCASSPDRGYGYTFGSGTRLTVV.